This T cell receptor (beta chain) was documented in a study of patients and donors after allogeneic stem cell transplantation (TCRdb year 2020). Via the germline V gene, CDR1 is KGHDR and CDR2 SFDVKD. Inclusive of the bounding cysteine and phenylalanine, the CDR3 is 16 residues long. Only the CDR3 part of the read is kept: 48 bases, read in frame from the first base. Ends trimmed: V by 5 bases, J by 0 bases; bases unmatched to a gene: 4. This clonotype occurred many times. Its cognate antigen has yet to be identified. Nothing much larger sits one base from this clone, and base qualities are not available. Library creation used RT-PCR. Data came from a NextSeq 550. The raw public data were reprocessed by TCRdb itself: fastp quality trimming at Q25, MiXCR clonotype calling, in-frame beta chains only. Merged by CDR3 protein, the rows form single entries marked with the most common genes and DNA. For this sample there are more than 850,000 distinct CDR3 sequences; 15% to 20% appear just once. 5% to 6.5% of the sample rests with the top ten.

The sample consisted of blood, either unsorted or a sorted T cell fraction (not recorded which). The receptor comes from a human donor who was either an allogeneic HSCT recipient or a stem cell or donor lymphocyte infusion donor (not recorded which). It is not recorded whose cells these are; they may come from a transplant donor. The chain employs TRBV24-1 and TRBJ1-1; TRBD1 agrees with 11 junctional bases. DNA sequence: TGTGCCACCAGTGGAGGGACAGGGGGAATGAACACTGAAGCTTTCTTT. Its translation is CATSGGTGGMNTEAFF.